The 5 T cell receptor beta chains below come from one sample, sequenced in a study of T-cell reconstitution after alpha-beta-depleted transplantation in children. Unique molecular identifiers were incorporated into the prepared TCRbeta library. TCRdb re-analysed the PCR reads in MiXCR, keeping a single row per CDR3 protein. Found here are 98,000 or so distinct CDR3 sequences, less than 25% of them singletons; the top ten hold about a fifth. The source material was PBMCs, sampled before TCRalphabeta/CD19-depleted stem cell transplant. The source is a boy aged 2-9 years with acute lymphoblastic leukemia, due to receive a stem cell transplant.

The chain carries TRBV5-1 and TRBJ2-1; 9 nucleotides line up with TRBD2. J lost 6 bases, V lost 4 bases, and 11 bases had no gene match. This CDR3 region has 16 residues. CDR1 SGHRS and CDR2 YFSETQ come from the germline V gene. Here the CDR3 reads CASSGTTSGPGNEQFF. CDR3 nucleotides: TGCGCCAGCAGCGGGACGACTAGCGGTCCGGGCAATGAGCAGTTCTTC.

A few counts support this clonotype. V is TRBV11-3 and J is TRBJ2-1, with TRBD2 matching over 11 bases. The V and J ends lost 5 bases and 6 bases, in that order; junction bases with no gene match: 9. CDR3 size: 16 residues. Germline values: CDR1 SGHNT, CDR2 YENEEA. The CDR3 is CASSVIAGGPRNEQFF. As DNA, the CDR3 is TGTGCCAGCAGCGTCATAGCGGGAGGGCCCCGCAATGAGCAGTTCTTC.

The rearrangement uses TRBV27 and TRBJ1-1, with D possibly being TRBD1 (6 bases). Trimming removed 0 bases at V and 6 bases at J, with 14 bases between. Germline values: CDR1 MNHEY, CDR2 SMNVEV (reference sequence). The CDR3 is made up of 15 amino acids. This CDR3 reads CASSLSPGGFAEAFF. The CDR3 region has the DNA TGTGCCAGCAGTTTATCGCCCGGGGGCTTCGCTGAAGCTTTCTTT.

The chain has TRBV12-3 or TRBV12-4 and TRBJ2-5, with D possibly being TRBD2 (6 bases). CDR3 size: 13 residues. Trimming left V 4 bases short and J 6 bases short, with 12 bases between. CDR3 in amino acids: CASSSGTLKTQYF. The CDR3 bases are TGTGCCAGCAGTTCCGGGACTCTAAAGACCCAGTACTTC.

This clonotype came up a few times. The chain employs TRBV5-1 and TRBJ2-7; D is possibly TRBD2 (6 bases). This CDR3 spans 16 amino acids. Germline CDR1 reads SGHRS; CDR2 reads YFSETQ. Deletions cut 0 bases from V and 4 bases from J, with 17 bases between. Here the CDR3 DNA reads TGCGCCAGCAGCTTGGCCATTAGCGGAGGGATTTACGAGCAGTACTTC. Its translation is CASSLAISGGIYEQYF.